This T cell receptor beta chain was captured in a study of T-cell reconstitution after alpha-beta-depleted transplantation in children. The authors prepared the TCRbeta library with unique molecular identifiers. TCRdb recomputed calls from the PCR reads with MiXCR, one row per CDR3 protein. The table includes about 640,000 distinct CDR3 sequences, roughly 15% detected once. This clonotype was detected many times. The CDR3 runs 13 residues. Looked up from germline, CDR1 is SGHRS and CDR2 is YFSETQ. Unmatched junction bases numbered 1, after V lost 0 bases and J lost 6 bases. The chain joins TRBV5-1 to TRBJ1-2, with 8 bases fitting TRBD1. The sequence was collected from a human donor who donated a stem cell graft to a child with acute myeloid leukemia. The specimen was PBMCs from the stem cell graft donor, collected from the stem cell graft. CDR3 sequence (DNA): TGCGCCAGCAGCTTGGGACAGGGGAATGGCTACACCTTC. Its translation is CASSLGQGNGYTF.